This record concerns one T cell receptor beta chain sequence. This record comes from a study of technical replicates of blood from a handful of donors. Only in-frame clones appear in the TCRdb table, and some are missing; sequencing was by immunoSEQ multiplex PCR. The table records some 67,000 clones, 95% to 98% of them present only once. V was shortened by 4 bases and J by 4 bases, with 6 bases between the two germline ends. CDR3 size: 11 residues. In germline, CDR1 is SGHKS, CDR2 YYEKEE (reference sequence). This TCR came from a human donor in good health. The J gene is TRBJ2-7, the V gene TRBV5-5; D is ambiguous. Specimen: T cells isolated from PBMCs. The CDR3 region is CASSVLYEQYF. CDR3 bases: TGTGCCAGCAGCGTACTATACGAGCAGTACTTC.